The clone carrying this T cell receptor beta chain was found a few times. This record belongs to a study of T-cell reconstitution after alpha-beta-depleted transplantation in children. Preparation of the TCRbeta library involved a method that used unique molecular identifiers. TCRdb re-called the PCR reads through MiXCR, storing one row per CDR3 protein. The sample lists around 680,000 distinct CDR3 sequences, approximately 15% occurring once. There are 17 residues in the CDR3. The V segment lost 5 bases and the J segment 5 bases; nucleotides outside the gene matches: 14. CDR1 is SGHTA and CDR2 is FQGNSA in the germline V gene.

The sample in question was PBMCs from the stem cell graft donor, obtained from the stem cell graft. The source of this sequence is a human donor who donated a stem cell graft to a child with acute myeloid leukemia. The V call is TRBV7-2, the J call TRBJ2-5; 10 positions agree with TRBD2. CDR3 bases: TGTGCCAGCAGCCACCGGACTAGCGGCCTCCCGTCGGAGACCCAGTACTTC. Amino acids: CASSHRTSGLPSETQYF. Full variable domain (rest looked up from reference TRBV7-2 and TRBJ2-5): GAGVSQSPSNKVTEKGKDVELRCDPISGHTALYWYRQSLGQGLEFLIYFQGNSAPDKSGLPSDRFSAERTGGSVSTLTIQRTQQEDSAVYLCASSHRTSGLPSETQYFGPGTRLLVL.